This is a list of T cell receptor beta chains from one sample in a study of T cells in Graves' hyperthyroidism and ophthalmopathy. MiXCR was run by TCRdb on the multiplex PCR reads, yielding one entry per CDR3 protein. The repertoire has about 560,000 distinct CDR3 sequences, approximately 15% of them found once; the top ten carry 15% to 20%. The sample taken for sequencing was blood. The source of these receptors is a young woman with Graves' hyperthyroidism. Each CDR3 is given with its conserved first and last residue. The D gene is left open where the match is weak. A clone size is listed for some rows: how often the clone was seen (once, few, many), or a class if it is expanded.

size	V	J	D	CDR3	DNA
many	TRBV20-1	TRBJ2-1	NA	CSARDRDWAYNEQFF	TGCAGTGCTAGAGACCGGGACTGGGCCTACAATGAGCAGTTCTTC
many	TRBV7-2	TRBJ2-7	TRBD2	CASSSWGGNEQYF	TGTGCCAGCAGCTCGTGGGGGGGGAATGAGCAGTACTTC
NA	TRBV6-5	TRBJ1-1	NA	CASSYSSFSTEAFF	TGTGCCAGCAGTTACTCGAGCTTTAGCACTGAAGCTTTCTTT
few	TRBV12-3/TRBV12-4	TRBJ1-5	NA	CASSFSGQGNQPQHF	TGTGCCAGCAGTTTTTCGGGGCAGGGCAATCAGCCCCAGCATTTT
few	TRBV5-5	TRBJ2-5	NA	CASSLGRGGGGETQYF	TGTGCCAGCAGCTTGGGGCGAGGGGGGGGTGGAGAGACCCAGTACTTC
many	TRBV27	TRBJ2-7	TRBD1	CASSLSGGDRGGYEQYF	TGTGCCAGCAGTTTGTCCGGGGGGGACAGGGGGGGTTACGAGCAGTACTTC
many	TRBV20-1	TRBJ2-7	TRBD2	CSARIAGGFNYEQYF	TGCAGTGCTAGAATAGCGGGAGGGTTCAACTACGAGCAGTACTTC
many	TRBV6-2/TRBV6-3	TRBJ1-5	NA	CASSYAYQPQHF	TGTGCCAGCAGTTACGCATACCAGCCCCAGCATTTT
NA	TRBV7-8	TRBJ2-1	TRBD2	CASSLDPRAGGSSYNEQFF	TGTGCCAGCAGCTTAGATCCCCGGGCGGGGGGGAGCTCCTACAATGAGCAGTTCTTC
many	TRBV2	TRBJ1-1	NA	CASSRGRNTEAFF	TGTGCCAGCAGCAGGGGTCGGAACACTGAAGCTTTCTTT
NA	TRBV7-7	TRBJ2-2	TRBD2	CASSPTIRLAGDTGELFF	TGTGCCAGCAGCCCGACGATTAGGCTAGCGGGAGACACCGGGGAGCTGTTTTTT
NA	TRBV28	TRBJ2-6	TRBD1	CASKIPGQGSTGANVLTF	TGTGCCAGCAAAATACCGGGACAGGGATCCACTGGGGCCAACGTCCTGACTTTC
few	TRBV30	TRBJ2-7	TRBD2	CAWSISLAGVEQYF	TGTGCCTGGAGTATCTCTCTAGCGGGAGTTGAGCAGTACTTC
few	TRBV7-9	TRBJ1-2	NA	CASSLGKGRRYTF	TGTGCCAGCAGCTTGGGGAAGGGGAGGCGCTACACCTTC
many	TRBV12-3/TRBV12-4	TRBJ1-2	TRBD1	CASSPLDRGNYGYTF	TGTGCCAGCAGTCCCTTGGACAGGGGTAACTATGGCTACACCTTC
NA	TRBV20-1	TRBJ2-7	TRBD2	CSAPGLAGATYEQYF	TGCAGTGCTCCAGGACTAGCGGGGGCGACCTACGAGCAGTACTTC
few	TRBV2	TRBJ2-3	TRBD1	CASSAGQGGSATQYF	TGTGCCAGCAGTGCTGGACAGGGGGGGTCGGCTACGCAGTATTTT
many	TRBV12-3/TRBV12-4	TRBJ1-2	NA	CASSAFLGGYGYTF	TGTGCCAGCAGTGCTTTCCTAGGCGGCTATGGCTACACCTTC
NA	TRBV4-1	TRBJ1-6	TRBD1	CASSQDRDRGRSPLHF	TGCGCCAGCAGCCAAGATCGGGACAGGGGGCGTTCACCCCTCCACTTT
few	TRBV6-1	TRBJ2-3	NA	CASSGWSTDTQYF	TGTGCCAGCAGTGGGTGGTCCACAGATACGCAGTATTTT
many	TRBV11-3	TRBJ2-1	NA	CASSLDARGAANEQFF	TGTGCCAGCAGCTTAGACGCGAGGGGGGCCGCTAATGAGCAGTTCTTC
few	TRBV5-1	TRBJ1-2	NA	CASSPGQVPYGYTF	TGCGCCAGCAGCCCCGGTCAGGTTCCCTATGGCTACACCTTC
NA	TRBV19	TRBJ1-4	TRBD1	CASSQGAGNEKLFF	TGTGCCAGTAGCCAGGGGGCCGGTAATGAAAAACTGTTTTTT
few	TRBV7-2	TRBJ2-4	TRBD2	CASSLGTSGWNIQYF	TGTGCCAGCAGCTTAGGGACTAGCGGGTGGAACATTCAGTACTTC
few	TRBV7-9	TRBJ1-2	TRBD1	CASSLPQGGIGYTF	TGTGCCAGCAGCTTACCCCAGGGGGGTATTGGCTACACCTTC
NA	TRBV29-1	TRBJ2-1	TRBD2	CSVEDADGGGSYNEQFF	TGCAGCGTTGAAGACGCCGACGGCGGGGGGTCTTACAATGAGCAGTTCTTC
few	TRBV10-3	TRBJ2-5	TRBD2	CAISPGLAGARGETQYF	TGTGCCATCAGCCCCGGACTAGCGGGGGCCCGGGGAGAGACCCAGTACTTC
NA	TRBV29-1	TRBJ1-6	NA	CSVEGTPPEGSYNSPLHF	TGCAGCGTTGAAGGGACTCCTCCTGAGGGCTCCTATAATTCACCCCTCCACTTT
NA	TRBV10-3	TRBJ1-1	NA	CATKSGAEAFF	TGTGCCACTAAATCGGGGGCTGAAGCTTTCTTT
many	TRBV28	TRBJ1-1	NA	CASGSDSAQMNTEAFF	TGTGCCAGCGGGTCGGACAGCGCTCAAATGAACACTGAAGCTTTCTTT
few	TRBV19	TRBJ2-2	NA	CASTEQANTGELFF	TGTGCCAGTACGGAGCAAGCGAACACCGGGGAGCTGTTTTTT
NA	TRBV12-3/TRBV12-4	TRBJ1-2	NA	CASRAGLYGYTF	TGTGCCTCCCGGGCAGGGCTCTATGGCTACACCTTC
many	TRBV12-3/TRBV12-4	TRBJ1-5	TRBD1	CASSLGQGRSQPQHF	TGTGCCAGCAGTTTAGGACAGGGTCGCAGTCAGCCCCAGCATTTT
many	TRBV7-8	TRBJ1-5	NA	CASSLARTEGQPQHF	TGTGCCAGCAGCTTAGCTAGGACAGAAGGACAGCCCCAGCATTTT
NA	TRBV19	TRBJ2-7	TRBD2	CASSIGGLANSYEQYF	TGTGCCAGTAGTATAGGCGGACTAGCGAACTCCTACGAGCAGTACTTC
many	TRBV7-9	TRBJ2-1	NA	CASSPHGGGINEQFF	TGTGCCAGCAGCCCCCATGGTGGGGGTATCAATGAGCAGTTCTTC
few	TRBV9	TRBJ2-7	NA	CASSVEGGVGEQYF	TGTGCCAGCAGCGTAGAGGGGGGCGTTGGGGAGCAGTACTTC
many	TRBV6-2/TRBV6-3	TRBJ2-6	TRBD1	CASSWTGSGANVLTF	TGTGCCAGCAGTTGGACAGGCTCTGGGGCCAACGTCCTGACTTTC
NA	TRBV24-1	TRBJ2-1	TRBD2	CATSDPPSLAGASDEQFF	TGTGCCACCAGTGATCCCCCCTCCCTAGCGGGAGCCTCGGATGAGCAGTTCTTC
NA	TRBV5-1	TRBJ1-6	NA	CASSDGVRGSPLHF	TGCGCCAGCAGCGACGGGGTTAGGGGTTCACCCCTCCACTTT
many	TRBV6-1	TRBJ2-1	TRBD1	CASILTGDPYNEQFF	TGTGCCAGCATCCTAACAGGGGACCCCTACAATGAGCAGTTCTTC
NA	TRBV19	TRBJ2-1	NA	CASSIPSGGSEQFF	TGTGCCAGTAGTATTCCTTCGGGGGGCAGCGAGCAGTTCTTC
few	TRBV12-3/TRBV12-4	TRBJ1-5	TRBD1	CASRPGTGVNQPQHF	TGTGCCAGCAGGCCCGGGACAGGGGTAAATCAGCCCCAGCATTTT
many	TRBV12-3/TRBV12-4	TRBJ1-5	NA	CASSLQDYQPQHF	TGTGCCAGCAGTCTTCAGGATTATCAGCCCCAGCATTTT
few	TRBV12-3/TRBV12-4	TRBJ2-7	TRBD2	CASSKGLAAIYEQYF	TGTGCCAGCAGTAAGGGACTAGCCGCCATCTACGAGCAGTACTTC
few	TRBV11-2	TRBJ1-4	NA	CASSQTGVREKLFF	TGTGCCAGCAGCCAGACAGGCGTAAGGGAAAAACTGTTTTTT
many	TRBV28	TRBJ2-1	NA	CASRGTLTPNEQFF	TGTGCCAGCAGAGGGACTCTCACCCCCAATGAGCAGTTCTTC
NA	TRBV7-3	TRBJ2-1	TRBD2	CASSLKRGGEQFF	TGTGCCAGCAGCTTAAAACGGGGGGGGGAGCAGTTCTTC
many	TRBV2	TRBJ1-1	TRBD1	CASSEAGTASTEAFF	TGTGCCAGCAGTGAAGCCGGGACAGCCAGCACTGAAGCTTTCTTT
NA	TRBV20-1	TRBJ2-5	TRBD2	CSAHPGTSGGETQYF	TGCAGTGCCCACCCCGGGACTAGCGGAGGGGAGACCCAGTACTTC